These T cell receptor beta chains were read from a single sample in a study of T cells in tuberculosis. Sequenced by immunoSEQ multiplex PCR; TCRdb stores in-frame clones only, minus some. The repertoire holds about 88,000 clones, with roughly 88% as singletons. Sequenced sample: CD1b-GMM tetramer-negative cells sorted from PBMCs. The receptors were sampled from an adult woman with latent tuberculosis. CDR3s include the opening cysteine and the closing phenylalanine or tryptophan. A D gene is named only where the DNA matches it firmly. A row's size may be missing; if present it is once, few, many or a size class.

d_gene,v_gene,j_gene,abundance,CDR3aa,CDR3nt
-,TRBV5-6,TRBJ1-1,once,CASSWAGFRNTEAFF,TGTGCCAGCAGCTGGGCGGGCTTTAGGAACACTGAAGCTTTCTTT
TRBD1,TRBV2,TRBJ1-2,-,CASSVAGTGEYGYTF,TGTGCCAGCAGCGTCGCCGGGACAGGGGAATATGGCTACACCTTC
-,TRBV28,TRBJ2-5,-,CASSPHQGLGETQYF,TGTGCCAGCAGTCCCCACCAGGGTTTAGGAGAGACCCAGTACTTC
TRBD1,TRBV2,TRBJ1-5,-,CASMQGARGQPQHF,TGTGCCAGCATGCAGGGGGCGCGTGGTCAGCCCCAGCATTTT
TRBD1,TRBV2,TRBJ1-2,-,CASSEGDRVVGYTF,TGTGCCAGCAGTGAAGGGGACAGGGTGGTTGGCTACACCTTC
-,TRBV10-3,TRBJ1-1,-,CAIGQRKNTEAFF,TGTGCCATCGGACAGAGAAAAAACACTGAAGCTTTCTTT
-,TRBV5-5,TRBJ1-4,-,CASSSEVEGKLFF,TGTGCCAGCAGCTCCGAGGTGGAAGGAAAACTGTTTTTT
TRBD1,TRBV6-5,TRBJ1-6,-,CASIRQGSPLHF,TGTGCCAGCATTAGACAGGGCTCACCCCTCCACTTT
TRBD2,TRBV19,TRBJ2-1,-,CASSMGGGGYNEQFF,TGTGCCAGTAGTATGGGCGGGGGAGGATACAATGAGCAGTTCTTC
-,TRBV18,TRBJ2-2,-,CASSRRGSPTGELFF,TGTGCCAGCTCACGGCGAGGGAGTCCTACCGGGGAGCTGTTTTTT
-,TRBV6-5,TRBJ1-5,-,CASSETGSSNQPQHF,TGTGCCAGCAGCGAAACAGGGTCGAGCAATCAGCCCCAGCATTTT
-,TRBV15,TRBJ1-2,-,CATSRPGNNYGYTF,TGTGCCACCAGCAGACCGGGTAATAACTATGGCTACACCTTC
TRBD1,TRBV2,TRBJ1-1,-,CASSEQDRDTEAFF,TGTGCCAGCAGTGAACAGGACAGGGACACTGAAGCTTTCTTT
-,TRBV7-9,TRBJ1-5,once,CASSSGNRPQHF,TGTGCCAGCAGCTCGGGTAATCGGCCCCAGCATTTT
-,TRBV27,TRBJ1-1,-,CASSLTGTNTEAFF,TGTGCCAGCAGCCTAACCGGGACTAACACTGAAGCTTTCTTT
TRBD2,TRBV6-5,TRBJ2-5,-,CASIPIAGGQETQYF,TGTGCCAGCATCCCCATAGCGGGGGGGCAAGAGACCCAGTACTTC
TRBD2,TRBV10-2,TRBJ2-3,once,CASTSGGRGDTQYF,TGCGCCAGTACTAGCGGGGGGAGGGGAGATACGCAGTATTTT
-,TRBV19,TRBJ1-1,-,CASSITVNTEAFF,TGTGCCAGTAGTATCACGGTGAACACTGAAGCTTTCTTT
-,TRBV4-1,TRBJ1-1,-,CASSQDEVGHPEAFF,TGCGCCAGCAGCCAAGATGAGGTCGGACACCCTGAAGCTTTCTTT
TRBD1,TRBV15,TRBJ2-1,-,CATSRDSGQGLHEQFF,TGTGCCACCAGCAGAGATTCGGGACAGGGACTCCATGAGCAGTTCTTC
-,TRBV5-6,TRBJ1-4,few,CASSLVGTATNEKLFF,TGTGCCAGCAGCTTGGTTGGGACTGCAACTAATGAAAAACTGTTTTTT
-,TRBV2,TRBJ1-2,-,CASSERGGGSVDGYTF,TGTGCCAGCAGTGAAAGGGGCGGGGGGTCGGTGGATGGCTACACCTTC
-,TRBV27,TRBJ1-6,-,CASRKTGFNSPLHF,TGTGCCAGCAGGAAAACAGGGTTTAATTCACCCCTCCACTTT
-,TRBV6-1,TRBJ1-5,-,CASSEFPLEQSNQPQHF,TGTGCCAGCAGTGAATTCCCCTTAGAGCAAAGCAATCAGCCCCAGCATTTT
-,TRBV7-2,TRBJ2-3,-,CASSSHGRGRQYF,TGTGCCAGCAGCTCACACGGAAGAGGGCGGCAGTATTTT
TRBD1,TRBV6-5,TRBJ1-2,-,CASRNGQGLGGGYTF,TGTGCCAGCAGAAACGGACAGGGGTTGGGAGGCGGCTACACCTTC
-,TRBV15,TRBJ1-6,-,CATSRAPRDPRTMSYNSPLHF,TGTGCCACCAGCAGAGCCCCTAGGGACCCACGGACTATGTCCTATAATTCACCCCTCCACTTT
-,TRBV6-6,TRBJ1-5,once,CASSGGRGNQPQHF,TGTGCCAGCAGCGGGGGACGGGGCAATCAGCCCCAGCATTTT
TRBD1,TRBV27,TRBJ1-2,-,CASSVDRGYGYTF,TGTGCCAGCAGTGTGGACAGGGGTTATGGCTACACCTTC
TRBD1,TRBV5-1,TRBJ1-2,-,CASTTGGNRGYGYTF,TGCGCCAGCACGACGGGTGGGAACAGGGGCTATGGCTACACCTTC
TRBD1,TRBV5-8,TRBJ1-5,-,CASRGWAGGLGGNQPQHF,TGTGCCAGCAGGGGCTGGGCAGGGGGCTTGGGAGGCAATCAGCCCCAGCATTTT
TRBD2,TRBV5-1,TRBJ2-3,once,CASSFSGTTSSTDTQYF,TGCGCCAGCAGCTTCTCCGGGACTACATCTAGCACAGATACGCAGTATTTT
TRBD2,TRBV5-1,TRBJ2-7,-,CASSLAGGSYEQYF,TGCGCCAGCAGCTTGGCGGGGGGATCCTACGAGCAGTACTTC
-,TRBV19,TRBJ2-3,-,CASSIARTARGTDTQYF,TGTGCCAGTAGTATAGCCAGGACAGCCCGAGGGACAGATACGCAGTATTTT
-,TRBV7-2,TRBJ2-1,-,CASSLVSGITISYNEQFF,TGTGCCAGCAGCTTAGTCTCAGGTATTACCATCTCCTACAATGAGCAGTTCTTC
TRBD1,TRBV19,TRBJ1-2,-,CASTSTGESGYTF,TGTGCCAGTACCTCGACAGGGGAGTCTGGCTACACCTTC
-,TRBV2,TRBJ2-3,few,CASSQARSTDTQYF,TGTGCCAGCAGTCAAGCGAGGAGCACAGATACGCAGTATTTT
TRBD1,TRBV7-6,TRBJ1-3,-,CASSSGQGLDNTIYF,TGTGCCAGCAGCTCGGGACAGGGGCTGGATAACACCATATATTTT
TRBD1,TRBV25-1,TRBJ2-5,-,CASSGLTGGSDTRETQYF,TGTGCCAGCAGTGGACTGACAGGGGGATCTGATACTCGAGAGACCCAGTACTTC
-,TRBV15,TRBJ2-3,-,CATSRGPDYTDTQYF,TGTGCCACCAGCAGAGGGCCGGACTACACAGATACGCAGTATTTT
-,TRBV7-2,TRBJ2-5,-,CASSLPSQETQYF,TGTGCCAGCAGCTTACCCTCCCAAGAGACCCAGTACTTC
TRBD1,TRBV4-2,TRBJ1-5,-,CASSRGETGTNQPQHF,TGTGCCAGCAGCCGAGGGGAGACAGGGACTAATCAGCCCCAGCATTTT
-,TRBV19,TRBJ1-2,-,CASSIAPTTDGYTF,TGTGCCAGTAGTATAGCTCCCACGACAGACGGCTACACCTTC
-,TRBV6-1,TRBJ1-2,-,CASSLTPGTSYTF,TGTGCCAGCAGCCTAACCCCAGGGACAAGCTACACCTTC
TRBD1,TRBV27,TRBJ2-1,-,CASSQGAGYNEQFF,TGTGCCAGCAGCCAGGGGGCTGGATACAATGAGCAGTTCTTC
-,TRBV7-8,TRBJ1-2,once,CASSSREANYGYTF,TGTGCCAGCAGCTCCCGGGAAGCAAACTATGGCTACACCTTC
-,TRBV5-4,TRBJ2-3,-,CASSLGNGGADTQYF,TGTGCCAGCAGCTTGGGAAACGGAGGGGCAGATACGCAGTATTTT
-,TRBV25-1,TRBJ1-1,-,CASNWAGDTEAFF,TGTGCCAGCAACTGGGCAGGGGACACTGAAGCTTTCTTT
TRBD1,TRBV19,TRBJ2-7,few,CASTRTGSSYEQYF,TGTGCCAGTACTAGGACAGGGAGCTCCTACGAGCAGTACTTC
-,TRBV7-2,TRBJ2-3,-,CASSSSTAQYF,TGTGCCAGCAGCTCTTCTACTGCGCAGTATTTT
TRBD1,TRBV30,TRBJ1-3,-,CALKTGGSGNTIYF,TGTGCCTTAAAGACAGGGGGCTCTGGAAACACCATATATTTT
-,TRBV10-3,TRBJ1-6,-,CAIGGTPDNSPLHF,TGTGCCATCGGGGGGACCCCCGATAATTCACCCCTCCACTTT
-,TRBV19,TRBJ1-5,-,CASMGGLDQPQHF,TGTGCCAGCATGGGGGGATTAGATCAGCCCCAGCATTTT
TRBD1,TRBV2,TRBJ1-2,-,CASSEGRSDRDYGYTF,TGTGCCAGCAGTGAAGGCCGCTCGGACAGGGACTATGGCTACACCTTC
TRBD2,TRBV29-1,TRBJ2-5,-,CSVALTSGGSETQYF,TGCAGCGTTGCGCTGACTAGCGGGGGATCGGAGACCCAGTACTTC
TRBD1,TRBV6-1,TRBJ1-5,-,CASSLGQAGNQPQHF,TGTGCCAGCAGTCTCGGACAGGCTGGCAATCAGCCCCAGCATTTT
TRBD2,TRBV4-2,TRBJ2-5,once,CASSQTSGASYF,TGTGCCAGCAGCCAGACTAGCGGGGCCTCGTACTTC